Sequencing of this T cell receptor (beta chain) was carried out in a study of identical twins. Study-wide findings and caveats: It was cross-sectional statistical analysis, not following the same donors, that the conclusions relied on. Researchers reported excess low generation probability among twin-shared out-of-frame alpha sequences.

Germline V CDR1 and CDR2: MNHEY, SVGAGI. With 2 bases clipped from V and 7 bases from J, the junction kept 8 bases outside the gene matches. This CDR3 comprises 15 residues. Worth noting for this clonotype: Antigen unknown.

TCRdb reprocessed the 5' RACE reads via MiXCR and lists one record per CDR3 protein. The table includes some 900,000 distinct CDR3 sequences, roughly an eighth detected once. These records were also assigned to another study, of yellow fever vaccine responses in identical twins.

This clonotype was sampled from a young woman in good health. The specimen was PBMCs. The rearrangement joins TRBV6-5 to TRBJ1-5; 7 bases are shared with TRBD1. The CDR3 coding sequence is TGTGCCAGCAGTTACCAGGGGGGGTTTGGACAGCCCCAGCATTTT. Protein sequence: CASSYQGGFGQPQHF.